This TCR beta chain was sequenced in a study of T cell clonotyping in hematopoietic cell transplantation (dated by TCRdb to the early 2020s). Some background on the complete study: In the study, 135 blood samples were gathered from a few dozen consecutive transplant recipients and their related donors. Patients were recruited between September 2015 and January 2017 and followed until late 2020 or death.

Taken from cysteine to phenylalanine, the CDR3 has 13 residues. Left in the record is the CDR3 DNA by itself, 39 bases read in frame from the first base. According to the germline V gene (reference sequence), CDR1 reads GTSNPN and CDR2 reads SVGIG. V is clipped by 2 bases and J by 3 bases, and the sequence between their germline boundaries is 10 bases long. The immunoSEQ assay, a bias-controlled multiplex PCR with V- and J-specific primers, was used to amplify TCR beta CDR3 regions from genomic DNA. A second PCR step added a proprietary barcode and Illumina adapter sequences to the CDR3 amplicons. An Illumina MiSeq instrument was used to sequence the CDR3 libraries. Processing in the source paper ran as follows. Export and quality control were done with immunoSEQ Analyzer 3.0, while downstream analyses used R Bioconductor and Immunarch. Only productive rearrangements in the normalized downsampled data set went into calculating the repertoire metrics. Clonotypes larger than 5 templates in the normalized cohort were defined as pathologically expanded. The Inverse Simpson Index was used to measure repertoire diversity. To capture all clonotypes, the CMV-specificity analyses were run on the non-normalized data set. The immuneACCESS repertoire file appears here via TCRdb, limited to in-frame rearrangements. These files lack a portion of the clones; in checked studies, under half of the deficit traces to unresolved V genes, and the cause of the others is not known. V and J calls plus clone size are reproduced from that table; the DNA served to infer D and trimming. The sample profile shows just under 20,000 clones; under 85% of them were found once. Roughly 14% of the sample is taken by the ten largest.

General study outcomes and caveats: The sample size was limited, and CD4 and CD8 repertoire contributions could not be separated because cells were not sorted. After transplant, TCR diversity in recipients dropped, and pathologically expanded clonotypes climbed progressively between day 30 and day 180. Just a small fraction of recipient repertoires overlapped with donor repertoires, and more than 95% appeared de novo at the given depth. Inverse Simpson Index values from donors and from recipients before transplant predicted broader TCR repertoire diversity after transplant.

Blood samples for TCR beta sequencing were provided by related transplant donors. Using Nuclei Lysis Solution, genomic DNA was extracted from unfractionated peripheral blood mononuclear cells that were either fresh or cryopreserved. Comment on this clone: No antigen is known for it. No much larger clonotype is one base removed from it; base qualities were not supplied.

The V and J segments used are TRBV30 and TRBJ1-1; there is no confident call for the D gene. Sequencing was performed on peripheral blood mononuclear cells. The origin of this receptor is a man between 60 and 75 years old in good health. Some clones in this sample may be carry-over from other donors' samples. CDR3 protein: CAWSTEMDTEAFF. The DNA sequence is as follows: TGTGCCTGGAGTACCGAGATGGACACTGAAGCTTTCTTT.